A selection of T cell receptor beta chains follows, all from one sample in a study of blood T cell repertoires in COVID-19. Libraries were prepared by immunoSEQ multiplex PCR; TCRdb keeps only in-frame clonotypes and omits some of them. The profile shows about 330,000 clones, more than 75% of them singletons. The source material was PBMCs or T cells enriched from blood (not recorded which). These TCRs come from a woman in her twenties or thirties who had recovered from COVID-19. Both conserved end residues are part of each CDR3. Each record gives: V gene, J gene, CDR3 length, clone size, D gene, CDR3 DNA, CDR3 protein. A D gene is named only where the DNA matches it firmly. A clone size is listed for some rows: how often the clone was seen (once, few, many), or a class if it is expanded.

>TRBV30|TRBJ2-7|12|NA|NA
TGTGCCCAAGGGGCAGGGCCCTACGAGCAGTACTTC
CAQGAGPYEQYF
>TRBV6-5|TRBJ2-2|15|NA|NA
TGTGCCAGCAGCACGTCGGGAACGAACACCGGGGAGCTGTTTTTT
CASSTSGTNTGELFF
>TRBV7-9|TRBJ2-1|13|few|TRBD2
TGTGCCAGCAGCTTGGGAGGGATCAATGAGCAGTTCTTC
CASSLGGINEQFF
>TRBV19|TRBJ2-6|19|NA|TRBD1
TGTGCCAGTAGTACTCTCCGGGACAGCGAAACCTCTGGGGCCAACGTCCTGACTTTC
CASSTLRDSETSGANVLTF
>TRBV21-1|TRBJ1-1|18|NA|NA
TGTGCCAGCAGCACTACCCACCGGACAGGTCGTAATGGGCCCGAAGCTTTCTTT
CASSTTHRTGRNGPEAFF
>TRBV5-8|TRBJ1-2|14|once|TRBD1
TGTGCCAGCAGCTTTGGACAGGGGGCGAGTGGCTACACCTTC
CASSFGQGASGYTF
>TRBV28|TRBJ1-2|15|few|NA
TGTGCCAGCAGTTTGGGGCTCCGGGGGGCCGTTGGCTACACCTTC
CASSLGLRGAVGYTF
>TRBV6-5|TRBJ2-3|13|NA|NA
TGTGCCAGCAGTTCCAGGGGTTCCGATACGCAGTATTTT
CASSSRGSDTQYF
>TRBV18|TRBJ2-7|14|NA|TRBD1
TGTGCCAGCTCACCCGGGACAGGGTCGTACGAGCAGTACTTC
CASSPGTGSYEQYF
>TRBV18|TRBJ2-2|15|NA|TRBD1
TGTGCCAGCTCAAGACAGGGGACGGACACCGGGGAGCTGTTTTTT
CASSRQGTDTGELFF
>TRBV3-1/TRBV3-2|TRBJ1-1|16|NA|NA
TGTGCCAGCAGCCCCCCCCGGAGCAGGGCGAACACTGAAGCTTTCTTT
CASSPPRSRANTEAFF
>TRBV14|TRBJ1-6|14|NA|NA
TGTGCCAGCAGTCAGGGCTCCTATAATTCACCCCTCCACTTT
CASSQGSYNSPLHF
>TRBV6-5|TRBJ1-2|15|NA|NA
TGTGCCAGCAGACGTACAGGGTCTTCTAACTATGGCTACACCTTC
CASRRTGSSNYGYTF
>TRBV18|TRBJ1-1|13|NA|NA
TGTGCCAGCTCGGCCGACACGAACACTGAAGCTTTCTTT
CASSADTNTEAFF
>TRBV5-6|TRBJ2-7|16|NA|NA
TGTGCCAGCAGCTTCGATTCAGGGCTGCATATCAGCGAGCAGTACTTC
CASSFDSGLHISEQYF
>TRBV19|TRBJ1-2|14|NA|TRBD1
TGTGCCAGTAGCGACCTGGGACAGGGCCATGGCTACACCTTC
CASSDLGQGHGYTF
>TRBV7-9|TRBJ1-2|12|NA|NA
TGTGCCAGCAGCTTCTACGGGAATGGCTACACCTTC
CASSFYGNGYTF
>TRBV7-9|TRBJ1-3|14|few|NA
TGTGCCAGCGGCCTTGACAGCCCTGGAAACACCATATATTTT
CASGLDSPGNTIYF
>TRBV19|TRBJ1-6|13|NA|NA
TGTGCCAGTAGGATATCAGGGGAATCACCCCTCCACTTT
CASRISGESPLHF
>TRBV9|TRBJ2-1|15|NA|NA
TGTGCCAGCAGCGTAGCCGGGACTTCTACATCTCAGCAGTTCTTC
CASSVAGTSTSQQFF
>TRBV18|TRBJ1-4|13|NA|TRBD1
TGTGCCAGCTCCCTCGGGACAGGGGAAAAACTGTTTTTT
CASSLGTGEKLFF
>TRBV7-9|TRBJ2-3|17|NA|TRBD1
TGTGCCAGCAGCTTAGGGGGACAGGGTGCGAGCACAGATACGCAGTATTTT
CASSLGGQGASTDTQYF
>TRBV9|TRBJ2-7|15|NA|TRBD2
TGTGCCAGCAGCCCCCAACTAGCGGGGAAATACGAGCAGTACTTC
CASSPQLAGKYEQYF
>TRBV5-4|TRBJ1-2|16|NA|NA
TGTGCCAGCAGCTTGTACGGGGCGGGGAGAAAGGATGGCTACACCTTC
CASSLYGAGRKDGYTF
>TRBV6-2/TRBV6-3|TRBJ1-5|15|NA|TRBD1
TGTGCCAGCAGCCCCAGGACAGGGGTTTTTCAGCCCCAGCATTTT
CASSPRTGVFQPQHF
>TRBV7-9|TRBJ2-7|15|NA|TRBD1
TGTGCCAGCAGCTTTCAAACAGGGGCCGTCTACGAGCAGTACTTC
CASSFQTGAVYEQYF
>TRBV3-1/TRBV3-2|TRBJ1-2|14|few|TRBD1
TGTGCCAGCAGCCAAGACTCAGGGGGCTATGGCTACACCTTC
CASSQDSGGYGYTF
>TRBV27|TRBJ1-1|14|NA|TRBD1
TGTGCCAGCAGTTTATACAGGGGGGACACTGAAGCTTTCTTT
CASSLYRGDTEAFF
>TRBV7-9|TRBJ1-4|15|NA|NA
TGTGCCAGCAGCGCCCCTCGGGGGGATAATGAAAAACTGTTTTTT
CASSAPRGDNEKLFF
>TRBV11-3|TRBJ2-2|16|NA|TRBD1
TGTGCCAGCAGCCCCCCGGGACAGTCAAACACCGGGGAGCTGTTTTTT
CASSPPGQSNTGELFF
>TRBV28|TRBJ1-3|15|NA|TRBD1
TGTGCCAGCAGTTTCCTAGGACAGGTTGGAAACACCATATATTTT
CASSFLGQVGNTIYF
>TRBV30|TRBJ1-1|13|NA|NA
TGTGCCTGGAGATCCACAGGCATCACTGAAGCTTTCTTT
CAWRSTGITEAFF
>TRBV2|TRBJ1-5|16|NA|NA
TGTGCCAGCAGTGCGCATGGGAGGACGAGCAATCAGCCCCAGCATTTT
CASSAHGRTSNQPQHF